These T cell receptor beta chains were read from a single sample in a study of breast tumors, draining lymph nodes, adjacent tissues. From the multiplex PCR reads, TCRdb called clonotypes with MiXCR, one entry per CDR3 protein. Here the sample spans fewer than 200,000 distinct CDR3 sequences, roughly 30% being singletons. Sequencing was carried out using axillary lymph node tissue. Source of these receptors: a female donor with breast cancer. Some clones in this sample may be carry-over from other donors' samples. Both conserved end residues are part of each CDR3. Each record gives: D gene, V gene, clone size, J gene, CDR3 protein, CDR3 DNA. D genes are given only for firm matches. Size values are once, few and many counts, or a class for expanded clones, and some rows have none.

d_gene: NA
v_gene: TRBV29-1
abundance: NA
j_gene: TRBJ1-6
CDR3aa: CSTPGWSYNSPLHF
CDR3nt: TGCAGCACCCCCGGATGGTCCTATAATTCACCCCTCCACTTT

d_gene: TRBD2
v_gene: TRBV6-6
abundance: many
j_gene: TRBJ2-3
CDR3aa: CASSSPRDRARTSGSDTQYF
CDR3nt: TGTGCCAGCAGTTCCCCCCGAGACAGGGCTAGGACTAGCGGGAGCGATACGCAGTATTTT

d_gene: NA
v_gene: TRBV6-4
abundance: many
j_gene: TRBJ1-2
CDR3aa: CASSDREYGYTF
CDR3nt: TGTGCCAGCAGTGACAGGGAGTATGGCTACACCTTC

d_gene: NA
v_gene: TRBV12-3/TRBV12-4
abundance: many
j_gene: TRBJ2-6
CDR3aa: CASSSPGANVLTF
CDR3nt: TGTGCCAGCAGTTCCCCGGGGGCCAACGTCCTGACTTTC

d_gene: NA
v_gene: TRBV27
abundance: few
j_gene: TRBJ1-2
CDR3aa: CASSTTGYSYGYTF
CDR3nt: TGTGCCAGCAGTACCACAGGGTACAGCTATGGCTACACCTTC

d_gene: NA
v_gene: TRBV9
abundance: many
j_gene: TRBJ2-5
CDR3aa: CASSVAGTEETQYF
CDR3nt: TGTGCCAGCAGCGTTGCCGGGACTGAAGAGACCCAGTACTTC

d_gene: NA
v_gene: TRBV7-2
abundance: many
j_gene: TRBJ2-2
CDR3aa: CASSPAWPTAAGELFF
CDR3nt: TGTGCCAGCAGCCCAGCCTGGCCCACGGCCGCCGGGGAGCTGTTTTTT

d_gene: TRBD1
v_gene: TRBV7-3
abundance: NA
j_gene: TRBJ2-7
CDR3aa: CASSSLDGTDRRQYF
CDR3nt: TGTGCCAGCAGCTCCCTGGACGGGACAGATCGAAGGCAGTACTTC

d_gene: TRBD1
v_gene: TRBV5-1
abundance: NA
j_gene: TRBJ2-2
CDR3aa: CASSARTGSSGELFF
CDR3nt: TGCGCCAGCAGCGCACGGACAGGGAGTAGCGGGGAGCTGTTTTTT

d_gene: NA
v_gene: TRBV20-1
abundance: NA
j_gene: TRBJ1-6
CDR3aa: CSARSPIDSRARNPPLHF
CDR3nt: TGCAGTGCTAGGTCGCCGATTGACAGTAGGGCTCGGAATCCACCCCTCCACTTT

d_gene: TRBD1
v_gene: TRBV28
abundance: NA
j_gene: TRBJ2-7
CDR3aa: CASSLSRDRDYEQYF
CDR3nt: TGTGCCAGCAGTTTGTCCCGGGACAGGGACTACGAGCAGTACTTC

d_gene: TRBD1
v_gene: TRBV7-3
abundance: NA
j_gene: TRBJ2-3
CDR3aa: CASSPGTGENEQYF
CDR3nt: TGTGCCAGCAGCCCCGGGACAGGGGAAAATGAGCAGTATTTT

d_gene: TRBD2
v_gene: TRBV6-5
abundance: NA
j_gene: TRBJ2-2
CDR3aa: CASRPTGGAGELFF
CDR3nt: TGTGCCAGCAGGCCCACCGGGGGGGCCGGGGAGCTGTTTTTT

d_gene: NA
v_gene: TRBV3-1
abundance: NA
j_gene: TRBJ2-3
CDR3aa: CASSHTRSTDTQYF
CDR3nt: TGTGCCAGCAGCCACACTCGGAGCACAGATACGCAGTATTTT

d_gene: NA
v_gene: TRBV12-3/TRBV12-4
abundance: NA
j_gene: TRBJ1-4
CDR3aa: CASRNPGRVEKLFF
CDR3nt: TGTGCCAGCAGGAACCCGGGGCGTGTGGAAAAACTGTTTTTT

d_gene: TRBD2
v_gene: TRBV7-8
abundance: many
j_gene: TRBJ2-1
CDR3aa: CASSAPGGLAGGQFF
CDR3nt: TGTGCCAGCAGCGCCCCGGGGGGACTAGCGGGAGGGCAGTTCTTC

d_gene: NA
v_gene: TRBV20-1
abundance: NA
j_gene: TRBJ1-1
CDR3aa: CSASGPNTEAFF
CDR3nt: TGCAGTGCTTCGGGACCAAACACTGAAGCTTTCTTT

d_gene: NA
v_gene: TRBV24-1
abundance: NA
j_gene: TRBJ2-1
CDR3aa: CATSDPSRDTQFF
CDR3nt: TGTGCCACCAGTGATCCTTCCCGGGATACGCAGTTCTTC

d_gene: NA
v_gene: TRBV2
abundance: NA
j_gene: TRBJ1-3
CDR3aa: CATAYRDISGNTIYF
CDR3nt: TGTGCCACCGCCTACAGGGACATCTCTGGAAACACCATATATTTT

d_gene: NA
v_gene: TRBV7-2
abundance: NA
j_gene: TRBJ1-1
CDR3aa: CASSLDRETFTEAFF
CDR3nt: TGTGCCAGCAGCTTAGACAGGGAGACGTTCACTGAAGCTTTCTTT

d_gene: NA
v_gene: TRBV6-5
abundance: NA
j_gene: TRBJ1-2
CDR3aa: CASSYRGLYGYTF
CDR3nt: TGTGCCAGCAGTTACCGAGGCCTCTATGGCTACACCTTC

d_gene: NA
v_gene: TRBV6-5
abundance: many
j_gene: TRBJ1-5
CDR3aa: CASSLVYGGNQPQHF
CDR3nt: TGTGCCAGCAGTTTAGTTTACGGGGGGAATCAGCCCCAGCATTTT

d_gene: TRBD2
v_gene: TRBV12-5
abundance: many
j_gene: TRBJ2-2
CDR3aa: CASGLVTSGSGELFF
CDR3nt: TGTGCTAGTGGTTTGGTAACTAGCGGTAGCGGGGAGCTGTTTTTT